The 7 T cell receptor beta chains below were found in one sample sequenced in a study of T cell responses to AZD1222 COVID-19 vaccine. Assay: immunoSEQ multiplex PCR; the TCRdb copy retains only in-frame clones and omits some. In the table there are about 120,000 clones, around nine tenths of which are singletons. Sample: peripheral blood, taken on day 0 of AZD1222 vaccination. The receptors here all came from an adult in good health.

This sequence joins TRBV29-1 and TRBJ1-2; unclear D gene. Trimming cost V 3 bases and J 8 bases, with 13 bases left between them. Germline V gene lookup returns CDR1 SQVTM and CDR2 ANQGSEA. This CDR3 contains 12 residues. The CDR3 loop is CSVDLIGGGYTF. CDR3 DNA sequence: TGCAGCGTTGACTTAATCGGAGGCGGCTACACCTTC.

About this clone: A much larger clone lies a single base off, so this may be a read error. V usage is TRBV27 and J usage is TRBJ1-5, with D uncertain. The CDR3 length is 13 residues. From germline, CDR1 is MNHEY and CDR2 SMNVEV (reference sequence). Trimming removed 1 base at V and 2 bases at J, with 3 bases between. The CDR3 sequence: CASSLWGNQPQHF. DNA for the CDR3: TGTGCCAGCAGTTTATGGGGCAATCAGCCCCAGCATTTT.

The rearrangement joins TRBV24-1 to TRBJ2-5, with D unresolved. The CDR3 sequence is 12 residues long. Per germline, CDR1 KGHDR and CDR2 SFDVKD. V was pared by 4 bases and J by 5 bases, with 7 bases between. The DNA for the CDR3 is TGTGCCACCAGTGACGCCGGGGAGACCCAGTACTTC. Protein product: CATSDAGETQYF.

The CDR3 coding sequence is TGCGCCAGCAGCTTGGCAGGGCTCCCTGAAGCTTTCTTT. Protein: CASSLAGLPEAFF. This chain joins TRBV5-1 and TRBJ1-1; D might be TRBD1 (5 bases). The CDR3 sequence is 13 residues long. Germline-derived CDR1 and CDR2 are SGHRS and YFSETQ. Between the trimmed V and J ends, which lost 0 bases and 6 bases, there was a span of 9 bases.

This chain connects TRBV4-3 to TRBJ1-4, with D tentatively TRBD1 (6 bases). CDR3 length: 14 residues. The V gene's germline CDR1 is LGHNA and CDR2 YSLEER. V was cut by 1 base and J by 6 bases, with 9 bases left in between. CDR3 coding DNA: TGCGCCAGCAGCCAAGTTGCAGGGGATGAAAAACTGTTTTTT. Translating gives CASSQVAGDEKLFF.

The rearrangement uses TRBV2 and TRBJ1-5, with no clear D. V lost 6 bases to trimming and J lost 0 bases, with 6 bases between them. Germline V gene data show CDR1 as SNHLY and CDR2 as FYNNEI. There are 13 residues in the CDR3. CDR3: CASSANSNQPQHF. The CDR3 nucleotides read TGTGCCAGCAGCGCCAATAGCAATCAGCCCCAGCATTTT. Supplemented by reference TRBV2 and TRBJ1-5, the full variable domain reads EPEVTQTPSHQVTQMGQEVILRCVPISNHLYFYWYRQILGQKVEFLVSFYNNEISEKSEIFDDQFSVERPDGSNFTLKIRSTKLEDSAMYFCASSANSNQPQHFGDGTRLSIL.

The chain carries TRBV28 and TRBJ1-1, with D possibly matching TRBD1 (5 bases). Looked up from germline, CDR1 is MDHEN and CDR2 is SYDVKM. The CDR3 has 13 residues. Trimming stripped 10 bases from V and 1 base from J, with 13 bases between. As DNA, the CDR3 is TGTGCCACCATATCCGGGACGAACACTGAAGCTTTCTTT. Protein product: CATISGTNTEAFF.